What follows is one T cell receptor beta chain and its context. As yet, its antigen is unknown. A second PCR of roughly 7 to 11 cycles used a sample-barcoded 5' primer and a J-beta primer mix. TCRdb passed the 5' RACE reads through MiXCR, listing each CDR3 protein once. The data contain around 1,000,000 distinct CDR3 sequences, around 27% of them seen just once; the ten biggest clones take up less than 0.75%. The sample belongs to a study of blood T cells in healthy people across ages. Study results and caveats: Long-lived donors carried more naive CD4+ cells and greater diversity than aged donors.

PBMCs, at least 7 million per sample, were isolated. Total RNA extracted from each sample amounted to at least 6 micrograms. Trimming took off 2 bases at V and 5 bases at J, with 10 bases between the two ends. CDR1 is MNHNS and CDR2 is SASEGT in the germline V gene. The CDR3 has 14 residues. These same data were also listed under a study on T cells of mothers and their children.

The rearrangement joins TRBV6-1 to TRBJ2-1; TRBD1 might be the D (6 bases). Material for sequencing was blood. This receptor was identified in a girl aged 2-15 years in good health. CDR3: CASSERGLNNEQFF. The DNA of the CDR3 is TGTGCCAGCAGTGAAAGGGGGTTGAACAATGAGCAGTTCTTC.